This TCR beta chain was obtained from a study of T cells in Graves' hyperthyroidism and ophthalmopathy. Study outcomes and limitations: Model output signaled ophthalmopathy a median around 6.9 months ahead of onset.

There were TCR beta CDR3 regions amplified from RNA transcripts. Carried out on the TCR CDR3, a first-round RT-PCR used the HTBI primer set. TCRdb redid the calling of the multiplex PCR reads with MiXCR, one entry per CDR3 protein. The table records 350,000 or so distinct CDR3 sequences, around 20% of them present only once. Concerning this clonotype: Its antigen is unknown. The junction does not match germline at one end; this may be a read error.

Looked up from germline, CDR1 is MDHEN and CDR2 is SYDVKM. CDR3 length equals 12 residues. Diagnoses were made from clinical symptoms, serum measures (thyroxine and TRAb), thyroid ultrasound and orbital computed tomography. This chain joins TRBV28 and TRBJ2-7; D perhaps matches TRBD1 (5 bases). The receptor comes from a woman aged 45-65 years with Graves' hyperthyroidism. Sequenced material: blood. The CDR3 is CVSSLAGYEQYF. CDR3 nucleotide sequence: TGTGTCAGCAGTTTAGCAGGGTACGAGCAGTACTTC.